The clone carrying this T cell receptor beta chain has just a few counts. The antigen remains unidentified. These data originate in a study of beta chain features in type 1 diabetes. Germline-derived CDR1 and CDR2 are SQVTM and ANQGSEA. J was trimmed by 2 bases and V by 5 bases; bases with no gene match: 4. The CDR3 spans 14 residues. The isolated RNA, all of it, was reverse transcribed, so expressed TCRB transcripts were what got sequenced. The method was immunoSEQ multiplex PCR; TCRdb's version includes in-frame clones alone and lacks a portion of them. The table lists roughly 150,000 clones, roughly 10% of them singletons. Regarding the study as a whole: In every one of the four CD4+ subsets, TCRB CDR3s were moderately but significantly shorter in Type 1 diabetes patients.

The sample consisted of central memory CD4+ T cells from blood. The genes are TRBV29-1 and TRBJ2-5; 11 bases line up with TRBD2. The receptor was isolated from a woman in her 30s with type 1 diabetes. The CDR3 DNA reads as TGCAGCGTTTTAAGACTAGCGGGACAAGAGACCCAGTACTTC. Translating it yields CSVLRLAGQETQYF.